This T cell receptor (beta chain) was identified during a study of blood T cell repertoires in COVID-19. Assay used: immunoSEQ multiplex PCR; TCRdb lists only in-frame clones, some missing. This table holds fewer than 60,000 clones, around 84% found once. The CDR3 runs 16 residues. Germline CDR1 is SGHVS and CDR2 is FQNEAQ. V was pared by 5 bases and J by 0 bases, with 11 bases between. The receptor was derived from a woman over 75 with acute or convalescent COVID-19. The sequencing sample was made of peripheral blood. This chain uses TRBV7-8 with TRBJ1-6; tentative D call: TRBD1 (5 bases). The CDR3 loop is CASSARQSSYNSPLHF. The CDR3 DNA is TGTGCCAGCAGCGCCAGACAGAGCTCCTATAATTCACCCCTCCACTTT.